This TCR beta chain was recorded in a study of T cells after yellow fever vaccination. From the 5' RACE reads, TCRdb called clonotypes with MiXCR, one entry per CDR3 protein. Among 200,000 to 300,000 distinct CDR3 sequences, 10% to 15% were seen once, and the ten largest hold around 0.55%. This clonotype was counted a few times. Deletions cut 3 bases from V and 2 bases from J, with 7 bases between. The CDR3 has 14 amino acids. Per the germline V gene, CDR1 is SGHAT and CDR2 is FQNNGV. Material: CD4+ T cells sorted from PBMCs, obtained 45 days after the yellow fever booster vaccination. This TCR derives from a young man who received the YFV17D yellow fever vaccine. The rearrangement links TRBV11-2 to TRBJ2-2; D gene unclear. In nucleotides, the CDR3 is TGTGCCAGCAGCTTGGACCTTAACACCGGGGAGCTGTTTTTT. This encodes CASSLDLNTGELFF. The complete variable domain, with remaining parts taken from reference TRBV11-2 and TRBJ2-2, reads EAGVAQSPRYKIIEKRQSVAFWCNPISGHATLYWYQQILGQGPKLLIQFQNNGVVDDSQLPKDRFSAERLKGVDSTLKIQPAKLEDSAVYLCASSLDLNTGELFFGEGSRLTVL.